The TCR beta chain under discussion was sequenced for a study of technical replicates of blood from a few donors. Using immunoSEQ multiplex PCR, the repertoire was profiled, and TCRdb retains in-frame clones only, with some absent. The sample records under 80,000 clones, 80% to 95% being singletons. The material sequenced was T cells isolated from PBMCs. This TCR came from a human donor in good health. Some clones in this sample may be carry-over from other donors' samples.

The CDR3 DNA reads as TGTGCCAGTAGTATAGGGGGGGACCTGTTCTCGAACACTGAAGCTTTCTTT. Translating gives CASSIGGDLFSNTEAFF. The rearrangement links TRBV19 to TRBJ1-1; D is possibly TRBD1 (5 bases). The CDR3 covers 17 residues. Looked up from germline, CDR1 is LNHDA and CDR2 is SQIVND (reference sequence). V dropped 1 base and J dropped 1 base, with 16 bases sitting between them.